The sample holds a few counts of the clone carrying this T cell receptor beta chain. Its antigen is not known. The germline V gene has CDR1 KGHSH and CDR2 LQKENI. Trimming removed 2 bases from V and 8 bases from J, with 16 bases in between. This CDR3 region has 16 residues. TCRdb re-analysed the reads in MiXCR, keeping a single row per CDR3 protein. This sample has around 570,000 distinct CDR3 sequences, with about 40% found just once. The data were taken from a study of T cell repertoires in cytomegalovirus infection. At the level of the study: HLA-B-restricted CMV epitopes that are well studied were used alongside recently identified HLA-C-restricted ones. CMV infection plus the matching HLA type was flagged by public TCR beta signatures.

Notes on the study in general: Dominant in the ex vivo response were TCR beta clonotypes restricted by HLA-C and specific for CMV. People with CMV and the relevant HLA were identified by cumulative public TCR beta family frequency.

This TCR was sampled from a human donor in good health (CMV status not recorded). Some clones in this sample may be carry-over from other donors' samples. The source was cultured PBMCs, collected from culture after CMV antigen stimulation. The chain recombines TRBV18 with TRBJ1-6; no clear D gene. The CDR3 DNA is TGTGCCAGCTCACCAAGGGCCTCCGGAGGTGATTCACCCCTCCACTTT. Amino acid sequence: CASSPRASGGDSPLHF.